The clone carrying this T cell receptor beta chain has ten or more counts. Its cognate antigen is unknown. PCR was performed a second time for about 7 to 11 cycles using a sample-barcoded 5' primer and a J-beta primer mix. In TCRdb, the 5' RACE reads were re-called with MiXCR into one record per CDR3 protein. This table holds approximately 680,000 distinct CDR3 sequences, roughly 30% found once. The sample comes from a study of blood T cells in healthy people across ages. Study outcomes and limitations: Older age coincided with a roughly linear decline in TCR beta diversity per million T cells. Naive T cell percentage showed a strong correlation with the diversity of TCR beta. Diversity figures derived from one million T cells were judged to underestimate the true value.

Germline V gene lookup returns CDR1 SGHRS and CDR2 YFSETQ. Between the trimmed V and J ends, which lost 4 bases and 5 bases, there was a span of 14 bases. The CDR3 runs to 14 residues. This rearrangement joins TRBV5-1 to TRBJ2-3; weak D call: TRBD1 (6 bases). Sequences were obtained from blood. The TCR comes from a woman over 75 in good health. The CDR3 loop reads CASSARAGVDTQYF. CDR3 in DNA: TGCGCCAGCAGCGCCCGGGCAGGGGTAGATACGCAGTATTTT.